These T cell receptor beta chains were read from a single sample in a study of blood T cell repertoires in COVID-19. The repertoire was sequenced with immunoSEQ multiplex PCR; TCRdb's copy has only in-frame clones and lacks some. The sample carries hundreds of thousands of clones, 80% to 90% recorded once. Sequencing was carried out using PBMCs or T cells enriched from blood (not recorded which). Source of these receptors: a middle-aged man in a cohort exposed to, infected with or recovered from COVID-19 (not recorded which). Both conserved end residues are part of each CDR3. The order of the fields is V gene, clone size, J gene, D gene, CDR3 DNA, CDR3 protein. A D gene is named only where the DNA matches it firmly. Expanded clones are given a class, and other clones once, few, many or no size at all.

V gene: TRBV6-5; clone size: once; J gene: TRBJ2-5; D gene: TRBD2; CDR3 DNA: TGTGCCAGCACTAGCGGGAGGGTGGAGACCCAGTACTTC; CDR3 protein: CASTSGRVETQYF
V gene: TRBV28; clone size: NA; J gene: TRBJ1-2; D gene: NA; CDR3 DNA: TGTGCCAGCAGTTTGCGGTTTCGTGGCTACACCTTC; CDR3 protein: CASSLRFRGYTF
V gene: TRBV6-5; clone size: NA; J gene: TRBJ1-2; D gene: TRBD1; CDR3 DNA: TGTGCCAGCCACAGGGGGCTCGGCTACACCTTC; CDR3 protein: CASHRGLGYTF
V gene: TRBV7-9; clone size: NA; J gene: TRBJ2-5; D gene: NA; CDR3 DNA: TGTGCCAGCAGCTTAGGTCGGGTGGTAGCCTCCAAGGAGACCCAGTACTTC; CDR3 protein: CASSLGRVVASKETQYF
V gene: TRBV7-9; clone size: NA; J gene: TRBJ1-4; D gene: NA; CDR3 DNA: TGTGCCAGCAGCTTATCAGTTAATGAAAAACTGTTTTTT; CDR3 protein: CASSLSVNEKLFF
V gene: TRBV28; clone size: once; J gene: TRBJ1-5; D gene: NA; CDR3 DNA: TGTGCCAGCACCAGTCGGGGGTATCAGCCCCAGCATTTT; CDR3 protein: CASTSRGYQPQHF
V gene: TRBV3-1/TRBV3-2; clone size: NA; J gene: TRBJ2-1; D gene: TRBD2; CDR3 DNA: TGTGCCAGCAGCCAAGTCCCTAGCGGGAGTAACGAGCAGTTCTTC; CDR3 protein: CASSQVPSGSNEQFF
V gene: TRBV2; clone size: NA; J gene: TRBJ1-1; D gene: NA; CDR3 DNA: TGTGCCAGCAGTAACAGGGAGGGGGTGAACACTGAAGCTTTCTTT; CDR3 protein: CASSNREGVNTEAFF
V gene: TRBV24-1; clone size: NA; J gene: TRBJ2-7; D gene: TRBD2; CDR3 DNA: TGTGCCACCAGTGACCCAACGCTTGGCGGGAGGGCTTTGAATTTCTACGAGCAGTACTTC; CDR3 protein: CATSDPTLGGRALNFYEQYF
V gene: TRBV11-1; clone size: NA; J gene: TRBJ2-5; D gene: NA; CDR3 DNA: TGTGCCAGCAGCTTAAGCCCCCTAGGAGAAGAGACCCAGTACTTC; CDR3 protein: CASSLSPLGEETQYF
V gene: TRBV5-1; clone size: NA; J gene: TRBJ1-3; D gene: NA; CDR3 DNA: TGCGCCAGCAGCTTGGCTCAGGCCTCTGGAAACACCATATATTTT; CDR3 protein: CASSLAQASGNTIYF
V gene: TRBV18; clone size: NA; J gene: TRBJ2-7; D gene: TRBD1; CDR3 DNA: TGTGCCAGCGCCGGGACAGACTCCTACGAGCAGTACTTC; CDR3 protein: CASAGTDSYEQYF
V gene: TRBV29-1; clone size: NA; J gene: TRBJ1-1; D gene: NA; CDR3 DNA: TGCAGCGTGGGGTGGGGGGAAATGAACACTGAAGCTTTCTTT; CDR3 protein: CSVGWGEMNTEAFF
V gene: TRBV19; clone size: NA; J gene: TRBJ1-1; D gene: TRBD1; CDR3 DNA: TGTGCCAGTAGTCCCGTGATGGACAGGCGGAACACTGAAGCTTTCTTT; CDR3 protein: CASSPVMDRRNTEAFF
V gene: TRBV19; clone size: NA; J gene: TRBJ1-5; D gene: NA; CDR3 DNA: TGTGCCAGTAGTTCGGGTCCTAATCAGCCCCAGCATTTT; CDR3 protein: CASSSGPNQPQHF
V gene: TRBV28; clone size: NA; J gene: TRBJ2-5; D gene: NA; CDR3 DNA: TGTGCCAGCCGCGGCCAAAGAGAGACCCAGTACTTC; CDR3 protein: CASRGQRETQYF
V gene: TRBV4-1; clone size: NA; J gene: TRBJ1-1; D gene: NA; CDR3 DNA: TGCGCCAGCAGCCAAGAAGTTGGACTTAAGGCTTTCTTT; CDR3 protein: CASSQEVGLKAFF
V gene: TRBV4-2; clone size: NA; J gene: TRBJ2-1; D gene: NA; CDR3 DNA: TGTGCCAGCAGCCAGAGCGGCCTTGGCAATGAGCAGTTCTTC; CDR3 protein: CASSQSGLGNEQFF
V gene: TRBV9; clone size: NA; J gene: TRBJ2-3; D gene: NA; CDR3 DNA: TGTGCCAGCAGCGTAGCCCCTGGTCCAGTCACAGATACGCAGTATTTT; CDR3 protein: CASSVAPGPVTDTQYF
V gene: TRBV28; clone size: NA; J gene: TRBJ2-2; D gene: NA; CDR3 DNA: TGTGCGACCAGCGGCGGGAACACCGGGGAGCTGTTTTTT; CDR3 protein: CATSGGNTGELFF
V gene: TRBV7-7; clone size: NA; J gene: TRBJ1-4; D gene: TRBD1; CDR3 DNA: TGTGCCAGCAGCTTAGGACAGGGTGCTAATGAAAAACTGTTTTTT; CDR3 protein: CASSLGQGANEKLFF
V gene: TRBV9; clone size: NA; J gene: TRBJ2-3; D gene: TRBD2; CDR3 DNA: TGTGCCAGCAGCCCCCGACTAGCGCGAGCCACAGATACGCAGTATTTT; CDR3 protein: CASSPRLARATDTQYF
V gene: TRBV11-2; clone size: NA; J gene: TRBJ2-3; D gene: NA; CDR3 DNA: TGTGCCAGCAGCTTAGCGGGAACGGATACGCAGTATTTT; CDR3 protein: CASSLAGTDTQYF
V gene: TRBV5-4; clone size: few; J gene: TRBJ1-1; D gene: NA; CDR3 DNA: TGTGCCAGCAGCTTAGGGGGATCGAACACTGAAGCTTTCTTT; CDR3 protein: CASSLGGSNTEAFF
V gene: TRBV5-1; clone size: NA; J gene: TRBJ2-1; D gene: TRBD2; CDR3 DNA: TGCGCCAGCAGCTTAAGCGGGACTCCCTACAATGAGCAGTTCTTC; CDR3 protein: CASSLSGTPYNEQFF
V gene: TRBV29-1; clone size: NA; J gene: TRBJ1-1; D gene: TRBD1; CDR3 DNA: TGCAGCGTCCCGACAGGGATAAACACTGAAGCTTTCTTT; CDR3 protein: CSVPTGINTEAFF
V gene: TRBV5-8; clone size: once; J gene: TRBJ2-2; D gene: TRBD1; CDR3 DNA: TGTGCCAGCAGCCCGACCGGGACAGGGCAGACCGGGGAGCTGTTTTTT; CDR3 protein: CASSPTGTGQTGELFF
V gene: TRBV3-1/TRBV3-2; clone size: few; J gene: TRBJ1-2; D gene: NA; CDR3 DNA: TGTGCCAGCAGCCCTCGGGGGACTAACTATGGCTACACCTTC; CDR3 protein: CASSPRGTNYGYTF
V gene: TRBV6-1; clone size: NA; J gene: TRBJ2-1; D gene: TRBD2; CDR3 DNA: TGTGCCAGCAGTGACGGGACTAGCGGGCCGGTAGTCAGGGAGCAGTTCTTC; CDR3 protein: CASSDGTSGPVVREQFF
V gene: TRBV19; clone size: NA; J gene: TRBJ2-2; D gene: TRBD2; CDR3 DNA: TGTGCCAGTAGTCTCGGACTAGCGGGAGTTACCGGGGAGCTGTTTTTT; CDR3 protein: CASSLGLAGVTGELFF
V gene: TRBV3-1/TRBV3-2; clone size: NA; J gene: TRBJ2-1; D gene: NA; CDR3 DNA: TGTGCCAGCAGCCAGAGCGGTTCCATGCGGGAGCAGTTCTTC; CDR3 protein: CASSQSGSMREQFF
V gene: TRBV10-2; clone size: NA; J gene: TRBJ1-4; D gene: TRBD1; CDR3 DNA: TGCGCCAGGAGGGAGGGACAGGTTGGGGAAAAACTGTTTTTT; CDR3 protein: CARREGQVGEKLFF
V gene: TRBV15; clone size: NA; J gene: TRBJ2-1; D gene: TRBD2; CDR3 DNA: TGTGCCACCAGCAGAGTTTCTAGCGGGAACCATGAGCAGTTCTTC; CDR3 protein: CATSRVSSGNHEQFF
V gene: TRBV12-3/TRBV12-4; clone size: NA; J gene: TRBJ1-2; D gene: TRBD1; CDR3 DNA: TGTGCCAGCAGGGACAGGGGGGCTGGCTACACCTTC; CDR3 protein: CASRDRGAGYTF
V gene: TRBV3-1/TRBV3-2; clone size: NA; J gene: TRBJ2-1; D gene: NA; CDR3 DNA: TGTGCCAGCAGCCAGGCGGACAATGAGCAGTTCTTC; CDR3 protein: CASSQADNEQFF
V gene: TRBV7-2; clone size: once; J gene: TRBJ2-7; D gene: TRBD2; CDR3 DNA: TGTGCCAGCAGCCGGACTAGTGGCTCCTACGAGCAGTACTTC; CDR3 protein: CASSRTSGSYEQYF
V gene: TRBV27; clone size: NA; J gene: TRBJ2-1; D gene: NA; CDR3 DNA: TGTGCCAGCAGTCCCTTTACTATAGGGGTCTACAATGAGCAGTTCTTC; CDR3 protein: CASSPFTIGVYNEQFF
V gene: TRBV27; clone size: NA; J gene: TRBJ2-3; D gene: TRBD2; CDR3 DNA: TGTGCCAGCAGTTCCCTAGCGGGAGTTGGGGATACGCAGTATTTT; CDR3 protein: CASSSLAGVGDTQYF
V gene: TRBV28; clone size: NA; J gene: TRBJ1-2; D gene: TRBD1; CDR3 DNA: TGTGCCAGCAGCCTCCGGAACAGGGGTAATGGCTACACCTTC; CDR3 protein: CASSLRNRGNGYTF
V gene: TRBV6-5; clone size: NA; J gene: TRBJ1-1; D gene: TRBD1; CDR3 DNA: TGTGCCAGCAGTTTTAGACAGGGCGGTAAAGACACTGAAGCTTTCTTT; CDR3 protein: CASSFRQGGKDTEAFF
V gene: TRBV5-1; clone size: once; J gene: TRBJ2-5; D gene: NA; CDR3 DNA: TGCGCCAGCAGCTCACGGACGGGGAAAGAGACCCAGTACTTC; CDR3 protein: CASSSRTGKETQYF
V gene: TRBV19; clone size: NA; J gene: TRBJ2-3; D gene: TRBD2; CDR3 DNA: TGTGCCAGTAGTCTAGCGGGACACACAGATACGCAGTATTTT; CDR3 protein: CASSLAGHTDTQYF
V gene: TRBV5-5; clone size: NA; J gene: TRBJ1-2; D gene: TRBD1; CDR3 DNA: TGTGCCAGCAGCTTGGCCCCGGCGGCAGGGGGCACCTATGGCTACACCTTC; CDR3 protein: CASSLAPAAGGTYGYTF
V gene: TRBV27; clone size: NA; J gene: TRBJ1-6; D gene: NA; CDR3 DNA: TGTGCCAGCAGTTTACTTGATAATTCACCCCTCCACTTT; CDR3 protein: CASSLLDNSPLHF
V gene: TRBV29-1; clone size: NA; J gene: TRBJ1-1; D gene: TRBD1; CDR3 DNA: TGCAGCGCCCACAGGGGTCACACTGAAGCTTTCTTT; CDR3 protein: CSAHRGHTEAFF
V gene: TRBV5-1; clone size: NA; J gene: TRBJ1-5; D gene: NA; CDR3 DNA: TGCGCCAGCAGCCCGGGATTTAGCAATCAGCCCCAGCATTTT; CDR3 protein: CASSPGFSNQPQHF
V gene: TRBV28; clone size: NA; J gene: TRBJ1-2; D gene: NA; CDR3 DNA: TGTGCCACCCTGGACAGCCAAGGCAACTATGGCTACACCTTC; CDR3 protein: CATLDSQGNYGYTF
V gene: TRBV29-1; clone size: NA; J gene: TRBJ1-2; D gene: NA; CDR3 DNA: TGCAGCGTTCCCCAATCCAGATTTGGCTACACCTTC; CDR3 protein: CSVPQSRFGYTF
V gene: TRBV9; clone size: NA; J gene: TRBJ2-1; D gene: TRBD2; CDR3 DNA: TGTGCCAGCAGCGAGGGACTAGCGGGTATGGCCTACAATGAGCAGTTCTTC; CDR3 protein: CASSEGLAGMAYNEQFF
V gene: TRBV28; clone size: once; J gene: TRBJ2-5; D gene: TRBD2; CDR3 DNA: TGTGCCAGCAGCCCCAACGGACTAGTTTTGGAGACCCAGTACTTC; CDR3 protein: CASSPNGLVLETQYF
V gene: TRBV18; clone size: NA; J gene: TRBJ1-2; D gene: NA; CDR3 DNA: TGTGCCAGCTCACCAAAAGGGGCGCTTAATGGCTACACCTTC; CDR3 protein: CASSPKGALNGYTF
V gene: TRBV7-9; clone size: NA; J gene: TRBJ2-7; D gene: TRBD2; CDR3 DNA: TGTGCCAGCAGCTCTACTAGCGGGCGCTTCTACGAGCAGTACTTC; CDR3 protein: CASSSTSGRFYEQYF
V gene: TRBV20-1; clone size: NA; J gene: TRBJ2-1; D gene: NA; CDR3 DNA: TGCAGTGCGGCGGGGACGGTGGAGTTCTTC; CDR3 protein: CSAAGTVEFF
V gene: TRBV3-1/TRBV3-2; clone size: NA; J gene: TRBJ1-4; D gene: TRBD1; CDR3 DNA: TGTGCCAGCAGCCAAGCCGGGACAGGGCTGGAAAAACTGTTTTTT; CDR3 protein: CASSQAGTGLEKLFF
V gene: TRBV27; clone size: NA; J gene: TRBJ2-3; D gene: NA; CDR3 DNA: TGTGCCAGCAGGGCCCCCCCAGATACGCAGTATTTT; CDR3 protein: CASRAPPDTQYF
V gene: TRBV24-1; clone size: few; J gene: TRBJ2-7; D gene: NA; CDR3 DNA: TGTGCCACCAGTGATTCGCAAGCGAACTACGAGCAGTACTTC; CDR3 protein: CATSDSQANYEQYF
V gene: TRBV5-1; clone size: once; J gene: TRBJ2-3; D gene: NA; CDR3 DNA: TGCGCCAGCAGCCAAACTAGTCCCACAGATACGCAGTATTTT; CDR3 protein: CASSQTSPTDTQYF
V gene: TRBV7-8; clone size: NA; J gene: TRBJ1-2; D gene: NA; CDR3 DNA: TGTGCCAGCAGCTTAGGTCTCTACTATGGCTACACCTTC; CDR3 protein: CASSLGLYYGYTF
V gene: TRBV7-8; clone size: NA; J gene: TRBJ2-1; D gene: NA; CDR3 DNA: TGTGCCAGCAGCTTAGGATCGGCTAGCCGGAGGCACAATGAGCAGTTCTTC; CDR3 protein: CASSLGSASRRHNEQFF